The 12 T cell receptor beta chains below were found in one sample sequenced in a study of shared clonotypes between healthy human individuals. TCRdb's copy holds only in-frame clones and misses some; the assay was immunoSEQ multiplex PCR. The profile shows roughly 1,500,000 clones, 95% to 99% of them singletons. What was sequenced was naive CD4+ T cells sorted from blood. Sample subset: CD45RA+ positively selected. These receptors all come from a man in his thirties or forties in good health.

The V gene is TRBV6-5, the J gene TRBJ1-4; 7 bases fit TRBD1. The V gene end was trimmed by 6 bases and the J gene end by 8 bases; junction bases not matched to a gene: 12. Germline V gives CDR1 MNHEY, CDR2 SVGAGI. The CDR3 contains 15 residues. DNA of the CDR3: TGTGCCAGCAGCTTATCGACAGGGACTTACGAAAAACTGTTTTTT. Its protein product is CASSLSTGTYEKLFF.

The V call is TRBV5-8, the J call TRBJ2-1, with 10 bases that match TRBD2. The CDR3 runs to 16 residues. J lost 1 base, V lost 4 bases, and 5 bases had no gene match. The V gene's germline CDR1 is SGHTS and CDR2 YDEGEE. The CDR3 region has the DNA TGTGCCAGCAGCCCTATAGCGGGAGGATCCTACAATGAGCAGTTCTTC. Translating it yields CASSPIAGGSYNEQFF. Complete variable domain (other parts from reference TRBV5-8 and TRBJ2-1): EAGVTQSPTHLIKTRGQQATLRCSPISGHTSVYWYQQALGLGLQFLLWYDEGEERNRGNFPPRFSGRQFPNYSSELNVNALELEDSALYLCASSPIAGGSYNEQFFGPGTRLTVL.

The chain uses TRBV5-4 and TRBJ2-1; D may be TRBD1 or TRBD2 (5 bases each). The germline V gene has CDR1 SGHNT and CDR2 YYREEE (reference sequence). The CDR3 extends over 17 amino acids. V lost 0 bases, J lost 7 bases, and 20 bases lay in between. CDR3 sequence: CASSLVSSPGTINEQFF. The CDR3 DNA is TGTGCCAGCAGCTTGGTTTCGTCCCCAGGGACGATTAATGAGCAGTTCTTC.

The CDR3, as DNA: TGTGCCAGCAGAACGGGACAGGGTCTCTACGAGCAGTACTTC. Its protein product is CASRTGQGLYEQYF. This chain joins TRBV28 and TRBJ2-7; TRBD1 matches at 9 bases. The CDR3 is 14 amino acids. J lost 3 bases, V lost 6 bases, and 6 bases had no gene match. Per the germline V gene, CDR1 is MDHEN and CDR2 is SYDVKM.

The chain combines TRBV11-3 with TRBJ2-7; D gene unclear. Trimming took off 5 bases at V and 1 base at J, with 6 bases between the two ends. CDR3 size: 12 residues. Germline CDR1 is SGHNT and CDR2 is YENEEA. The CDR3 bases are TGTGCCAGCAGCCACGATTCCTACGAGCAGTACTTC. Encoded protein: CASSHDSYEQYF. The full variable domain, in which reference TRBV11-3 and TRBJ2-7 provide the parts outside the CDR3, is EAGVVQSPRYKIIEKKQPVAFWCNPISGHNTLYWYLQNLGQGPELLIRYENEEAVDDSQLPKDRFSAERLKGVDSTLKIQPAELGDSAVYLCASSHDSYEQYFGPGTRLTVT.

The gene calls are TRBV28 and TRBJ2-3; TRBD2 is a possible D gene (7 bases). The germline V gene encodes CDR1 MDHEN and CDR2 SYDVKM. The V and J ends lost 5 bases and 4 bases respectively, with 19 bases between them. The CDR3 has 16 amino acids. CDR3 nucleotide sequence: TGTGCCAGCAGTAGGGGGATCTGGCGGGAGCCAGATACGCAGTATTTT. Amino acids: CASSRGIWREPDTQYF.

The CDR3 here is CATSRGQGAAYEQYF. The CDR3 DNA follows: TGTGCCACCAGCAGGGGACAGGGGGCGGCCTACGAGCAGTACTTC. V usage is TRBV15 and J usage is TRBJ2-7, with 12 positions matching TRBD1. This CDR3 has 15 amino acids. J was trimmed by 2 bases and V by 3 bases; bases with no gene match: 2. Germline-derived CDR1 and CDR2 are LNHNV and YYDKDF (reference sequence).

CDR3 sequence: CAISELGQGGSYTF. DNA of the CDR3: TGTGCCATCAGTGAGCTAGGGCAGGGCGGGAGCTACACCTTC. The V gene is TRBV10-3, the J gene TRBJ1-2, with TRBD1 as a possible D gene (5 bases). CDR3 length: 14 residues. The germline V gene has CDR1 ENHRY and CDR2 SYGVKD. V was clipped by 2 bases and J by 9 bases, with 16 bases between them.

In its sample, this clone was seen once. This CDR3 reads CASRVSGSSYEQYF. The CDR3 nucleotides are TGTGCCAGCAGAGTCAGCGGGTCCTCCTACGAGCAGTACTTC. The V and J genes are TRBV28 and TRBJ2-7, with a tentative D call TRBD2 (6 bases). Trimming stripped 6 bases from V and 0 bases from J, with 12 bases between. The V gene's germline CDR1 is MDHEN and CDR2 SYDVKM. The CDR3 totals 14 residues.

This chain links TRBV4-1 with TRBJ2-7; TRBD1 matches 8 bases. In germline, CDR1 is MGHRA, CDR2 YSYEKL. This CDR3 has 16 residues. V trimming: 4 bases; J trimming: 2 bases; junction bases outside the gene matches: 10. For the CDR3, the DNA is TGCGCCAGCAGCCCCTATGGGACAGGCAATACCTACGAGCAGTACTTC. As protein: CASSPYGTGNTYEQYF.

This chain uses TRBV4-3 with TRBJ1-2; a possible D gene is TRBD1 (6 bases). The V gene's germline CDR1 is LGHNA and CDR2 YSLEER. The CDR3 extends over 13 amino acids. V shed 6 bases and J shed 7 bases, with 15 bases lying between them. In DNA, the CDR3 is TGCGCCAGCAGATCGACAGGCGGCGGTGGCTACACCTTC. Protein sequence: CASRSTGGGGYTF.

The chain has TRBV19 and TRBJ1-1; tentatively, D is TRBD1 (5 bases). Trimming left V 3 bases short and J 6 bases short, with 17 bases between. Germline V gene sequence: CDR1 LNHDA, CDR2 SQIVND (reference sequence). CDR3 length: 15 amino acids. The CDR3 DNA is TGTGCCAGTAGTATCCTGACAGCTCTAACCGCTGAAGCTTTCTTT. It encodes CASSILTALTAEAFF.